This T cell receptor (beta chain) was sequenced in a study of T cell repertoires in cytomegalovirus infection (dated by TCRdb to between 2018 and 2021). In terms of the full investigation: Peptide stimulations targeted recently identified HLA-C-restricted CMV epitopes, whose presentation resists viral immunomodulation, together with well-studied HLA-B-restricted epitopes. The HLA type of each donor mattered for the analysis, because public TCR beta signatures pointed to carriage of CMV infection along with the matching HLA type. What the work shows at the level of the full study, not this receptor alone: The ex vivo response was dominated by HLA-C-restricted CMV-specific TCR beta clonotypes, and the single most frequent clonotype in two of eight donors was supplied by these HLA-C-restricted clonotypes. In both this cohort and an independent approximately 370-donor cohort, the cumulative frequency of public TCR beta family members distinguished carriers of CMV infection plus the relevant HLA type.

To note about this clonotype: It has no known antigen specificity. Qualities for individual bases were not recorded, and no much larger clone is one base off.

The CDR3 holds 15 amino acids from the cysteine to the phenylalanine. Of the read, only the CDR3 DNA is kept; its 45 bases are in frame from base 1. Based on the germline V gene (reference sequence), the CDR1 and CDR2 sequences are LGHDT and YNNKEL. V was cut back by 6 bases and J by 0 bases, leaving a gap of 15 bases between them. Interpreted using the paper, the treatment or condition label stands for: in vitro stimulation with specific CMV peptide epitopes to enrich CMV-specific T cells. These reads were obtained on an Illumina HiSeq 1500. TCRdb trimmed the raw reads at Q25, called clones with MiXCR and kept productive beta chains. All rows with the same CDR3 protein become a single entry with the most common DNA and genes. This sample gives 110,000 or so distinct CDR3 sequences in total; about 33% of them show up just once. The ten largest clones represent 41% of the sample.

The clonotype comes from a human donor in good health (CMV status not recorded). Some clones in this sample may be carry-over from other donors' samples. This sequence uses TRBV3-1 and TRBJ2-7; the D segment could be TRBD1, given 5 matching bases. Sequences were derived from CD8+ T cells from cultured PBMCs, sampled from culture after CMV antigen stimulation. The encoded CDR3 is CASSPRSRVSYEQYF. The DNA sequence follows: TGTGCCAGCAGTCCCCGGAGCAGGGTCTCCTACGAGCAGTACTTC.